This T cell receptor (beta chain) appears in the sequencing data of a study of CD8 T cells in ankylosing spondylitis (dated by TCRdb to about 2017). The study in broad terms: The study profiled T cell receptor beta repertoires in healthy donors and ankylosing spondylitis patients to find disease-linked TCR variants. The full study cohort comprised 25 ankylosing spondylitis patients and 110 or so healthy donors. Peripheral blood samples were taken, and synovial fluid was additionally collected from ankylosing spondylitis patients. The study at large found these results: The disease-linked clones were reported as significantly enriched in matched synovial fluid samples from ankylosing spondylitis patients. A TCR beta motif made up of roughly eight highly homologous amino acid variants appeared to be characteristic of blood from ankylosing spondylitis patients. Some of the motif variants had been reported before in the synovial fluid and blood of reactive arthritis patients, a finding that suggests common disease-initiation mechanisms. In peripheral blood, the disease-linked clones were found at relatively low frequencies and had a CD8+ phenotype.

In its sample, this clonotype was seen many times. Its antigen remains unidentified. No much larger clonotype is one base removed from it; base qualities were not supplied. Sequencing relied on an Illumina HiSeq 2500. Quantitative 5'-RACE with molecular barcodes was used to prepare TCR beta libraries. For the original study's pipeline: A new computational method based on a probabilistic model of VDJ rearrangement was used to identify disease-linked TCR variants. TCRdb redid the processing of the public reads, applying fastp at Q25 and MiXCR, and retained in-frame beta chains. For every CDR3 protein sequence, its rows merge into one entry that carries the most common genes and DNA. These V and J calls rely on TCRdb rather than the paper's analysis. Within this sample are around 340,000 distinct CDR3 sequences, with approximately 14% of them counted one time only. The ten biggest clones cover 0.9% to 1.2% of the sample.

The CDR3, cysteine through phenylalanine, is 12 amino acids long. The kept DNA is CDR3 alone, 36 bases in frame from the first base. CDR1 is given as DFQATT and CDR2 as SNEGSKA, both from the germline V gene (reference sequence). Trimming removed 3 bases from V and 5 bases from J; the gene matches leave 4 bases unexplained. The origin of this receptor is a male donor with ankylosing spondylitis or in good health (not recorded which). The chain is assembled from TRBV20-1 and TRBJ2-7, with 7 middle bases fitting TRBD2. The sequenced material came from blood, either unsorted or a sorted T cell fraction (not recorded which). The CDR3 reads CSASPGGDEQYF. The DNA sequence reads TGCAGTGCTAGTCCGGGGGGAGACGAGCAGTACTTC.